The present TCR beta chain was sequenced within a study of shared clonotypes between healthy human individuals. There are 15 residues in the CDR3. In germline, CDR1 is SGHVS, CDR2 FNYEAQ. V lost 3 bases to trimming and J lost 2 bases; unmatched junction nucleotides: 6. The protocol was immunoSEQ multiplex PCR, while the TCRdb copy is restricted to in-frame clones and leaves out a portion. The table lists millions of clones, 85% to 95% of them singletons. The source is a man aged 18 to 35 in good health. The rearrangement uses TRBV7-6 and TRBJ2-7, with 8 bases that match TRBD1. Sequenced sample: naive CD4+ T cells sorted from blood. Documented subset: CD45RA+ positively selected. CDR3 coding DNA: TGTGCCAGCAGCTTGACCGGGACAGGCACCTACGAGCAGTACTTC. It translates to CASSLTGTGTYEQYF.